This T cell receptor beta chain emerged from a study of radiotherapy plus CTLA-4 blockade in lung cancer. Study findings and constraints: Radiotherapy with ipilimumab was followed by blood expansion of tumor-derived clones.

Sequenced by immunoSEQ multiplex PCR; TCRdb stores in-frame clones only, minus some. Among roughly 40,000 clones listed, 79% were seen once. Turning to this clone: Antigen specificity is unknown.

Germline CDR1 is SGHAT and CDR2 is FQDESV (reference sequence). This CDR3 spans 17 amino acids. The sequence was obtained from a human donor with non-small cell lung cancer that progressed on radiotherapy plus ipilimumab. Sequenced here: peripheral blood, sampled from a patient treated with radiotherapy plus ipilimumab. The J gene is TRBJ2-5, the V gene TRBV11-1; 9 bases fit TRBD2. The J call may not be correct, given that the DNA end is closer to TRBJ2-7. The CDR3 is CASSLLGGLAISYEQYF. The DNA of the CDR3 is TGTGCCAGCAGCTTATTAGGCGGACTAGCGATCTCCTACGAGCAGTACTTC.